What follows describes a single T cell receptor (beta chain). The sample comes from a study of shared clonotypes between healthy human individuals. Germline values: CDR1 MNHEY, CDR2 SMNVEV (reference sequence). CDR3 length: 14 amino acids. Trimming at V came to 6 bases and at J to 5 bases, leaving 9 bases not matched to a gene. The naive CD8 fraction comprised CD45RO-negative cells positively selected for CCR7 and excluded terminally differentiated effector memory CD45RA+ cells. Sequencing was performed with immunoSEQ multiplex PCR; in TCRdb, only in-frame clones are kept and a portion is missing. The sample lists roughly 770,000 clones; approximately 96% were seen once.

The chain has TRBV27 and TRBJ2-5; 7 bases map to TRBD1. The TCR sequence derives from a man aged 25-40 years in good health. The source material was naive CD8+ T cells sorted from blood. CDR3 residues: CASSQPAQGETQYF. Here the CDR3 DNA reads TGTGCCAGCAGCCAACCCGCACAGGGGGAGACCCAGTACTTC.